This T cell receptor (beta chain) was sequenced during a study of CD8 T cells in ankylosing spondylitis. Study-wide results and limits: The study looked at matched synovial fluid samples from ankylosing spondylitis patients. Disease-linked clones were reported to be significantly enriched there. Seemingly distinctive of ankylosing spondylitis blood was a TCR beta motif formed by eight highly homologous variants. Earlier work had already found some motif variants in reactive arthritis synovial fluid and blood.

The CDR3 is 14 amino acids. V lost 3 bases and J 4 bases, leaving 12 bases between the germline ends. Germline CDR1 reads MNHNS; CDR2 reads SASEGT. This clonotype was seen more than once but under ten times. Its specificity is not known. It was by quantitative 5'-RACE with molecular barcodes that TCR beta libraries were made. TCRdb analysed the 5' RACE reads with MiXCR anew, one entry per CDR3 protein. The sample records over 600,000 distinct CDR3 sequences, roughly 19% being singletons. Sequencing used blood, either unsorted or a sorted T cell fraction (not recorded which). The chain employs TRBV6-1 and TRBJ1-1; D unclear. The origin of this receptor is a male donor with ankylosing spondylitis. This CDR3 reads CASSDPGISTEAFF. CDR3 nucleotide sequence: TGTGCCAGCAGTGACCCGGGAATTAGCACTGAAGCTTTCTTT.